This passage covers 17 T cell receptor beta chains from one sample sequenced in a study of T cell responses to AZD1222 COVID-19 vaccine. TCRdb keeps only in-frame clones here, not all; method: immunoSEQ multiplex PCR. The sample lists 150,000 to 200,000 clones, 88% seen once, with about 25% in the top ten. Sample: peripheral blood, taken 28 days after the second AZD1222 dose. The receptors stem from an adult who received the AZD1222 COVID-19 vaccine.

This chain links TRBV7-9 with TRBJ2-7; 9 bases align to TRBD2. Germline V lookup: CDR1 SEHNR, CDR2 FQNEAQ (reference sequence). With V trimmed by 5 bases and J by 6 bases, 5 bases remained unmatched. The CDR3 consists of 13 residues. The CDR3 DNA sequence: TGTGCCAGCAGCCCCGGGACTAGCCTCGAGCAGTACTTC. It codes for CASSPGTSLEQYF. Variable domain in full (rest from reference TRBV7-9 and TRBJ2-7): DTGVSQNPRHKITKRGQNVTFRCDPISEHNRLYWYRQTLGQGPEFLTYFQNEAQLEKSRLLSDRFSAERPKGSFSTLEIQRTEQGDSAMYLCASSPGTSLEQYFGPGTRLTVT.

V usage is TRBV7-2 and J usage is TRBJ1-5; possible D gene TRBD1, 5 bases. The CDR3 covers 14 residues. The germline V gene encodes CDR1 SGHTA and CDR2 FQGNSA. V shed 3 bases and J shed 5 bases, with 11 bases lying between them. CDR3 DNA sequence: TGTGCCAGCAGCTTTGGGGGGGGAGATCAGCCCCAGCATTTT. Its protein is CASSFGGGDQPQHF.

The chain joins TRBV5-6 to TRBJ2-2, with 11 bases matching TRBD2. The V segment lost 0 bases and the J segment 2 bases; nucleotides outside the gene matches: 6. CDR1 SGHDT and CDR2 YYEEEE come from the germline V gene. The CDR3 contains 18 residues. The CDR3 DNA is TGTGCCAGCAGCTTGGAGTTTAGCGGGAGGGCAAACACCGGGGAGCTGTTTTTT. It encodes CASSLEFSGRANTGELFF.

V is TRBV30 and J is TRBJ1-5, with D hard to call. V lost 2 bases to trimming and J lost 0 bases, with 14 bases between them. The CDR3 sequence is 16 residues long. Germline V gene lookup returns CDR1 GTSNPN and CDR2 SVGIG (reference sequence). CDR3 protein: CAWSSGGAPSNQPQHF. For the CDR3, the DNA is TGTGCCTGGAGTTCAGGAGGAGCCCCTAGCAATCAGCCCCAGCATTTT. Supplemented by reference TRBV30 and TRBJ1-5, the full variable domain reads SQTIHQWPATLVQPVGSPLSLECTVEGTSNPNLYWYRQAAGRGLQLLFYSVGIGQISSEVPQNLSASRPQDRQFILSSKKLLLSDSGFYLCAWSSGGAPSNQPQHFGDGTRLSIL.

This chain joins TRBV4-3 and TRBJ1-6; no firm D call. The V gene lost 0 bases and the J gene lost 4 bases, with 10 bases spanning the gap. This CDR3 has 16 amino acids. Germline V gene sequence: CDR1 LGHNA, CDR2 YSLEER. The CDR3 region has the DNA TGCGCCAGCAGCCAAGAAGTAGGAGAATATAATTCACCCCTCCACTTT. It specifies CASSQEVGEYNSPLHF.

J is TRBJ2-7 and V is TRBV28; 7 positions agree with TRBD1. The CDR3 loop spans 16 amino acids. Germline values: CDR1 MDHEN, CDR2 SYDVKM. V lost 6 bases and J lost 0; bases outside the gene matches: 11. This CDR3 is CASSRWTGRPSYEQYF. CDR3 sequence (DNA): TGTGCCAGCAGCCGATGGACAGGTCGACCCTCCTACGAGCAGTACTTC.

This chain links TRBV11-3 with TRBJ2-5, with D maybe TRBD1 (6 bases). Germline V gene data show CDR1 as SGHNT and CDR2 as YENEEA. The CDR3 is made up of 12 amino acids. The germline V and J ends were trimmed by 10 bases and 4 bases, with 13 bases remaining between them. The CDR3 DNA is TGTGCCACAACAGGGTTTCGAGAGACCCAGTACTTC. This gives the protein CATTGFRETQYF. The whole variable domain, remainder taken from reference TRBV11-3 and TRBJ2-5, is EAGVVQSPRYKIIEKKQPVAFWCNPISGHNTLYWYLQNLGQGPELLIRYENEEAVDDSQLPKDRFSAERLKGVDSTLKIQPAELGDSAVYLCATTGFRETQYFGPGTRLLVL.

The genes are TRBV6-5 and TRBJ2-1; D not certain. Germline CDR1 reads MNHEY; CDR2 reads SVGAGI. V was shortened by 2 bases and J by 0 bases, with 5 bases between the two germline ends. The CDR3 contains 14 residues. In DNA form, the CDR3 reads TGTGCCAGCAGTTACAGACTCTCCTACAATGAGCAGTTCTTC. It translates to CASSYRLSYNEQFF.

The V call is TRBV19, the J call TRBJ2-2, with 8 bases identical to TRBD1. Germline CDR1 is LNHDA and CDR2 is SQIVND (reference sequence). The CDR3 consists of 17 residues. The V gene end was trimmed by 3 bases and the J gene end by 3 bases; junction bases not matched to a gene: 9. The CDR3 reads CASSIPGGYSDTGELFF. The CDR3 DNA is TGTGCCAGTAGTATCCCAGGGGGCTATTCGGACACCGGGGAGCTGTTTTTT.

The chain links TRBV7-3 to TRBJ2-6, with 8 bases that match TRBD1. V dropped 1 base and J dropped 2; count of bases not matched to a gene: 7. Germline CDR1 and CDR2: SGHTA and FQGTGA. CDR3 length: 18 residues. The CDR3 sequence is CASSLIGQGYAGANVLTF. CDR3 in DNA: TGTGCCAGCAGCTTAATCGGACAGGGATACGCTGGGGCCAACGTCCTGACTTTC.

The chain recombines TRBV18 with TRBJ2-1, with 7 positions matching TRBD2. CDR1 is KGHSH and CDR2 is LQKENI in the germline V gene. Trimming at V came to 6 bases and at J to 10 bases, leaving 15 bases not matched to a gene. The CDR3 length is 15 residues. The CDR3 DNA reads TGTGCCAGCTCCCCTCGGCTAGCGGAGATGGGAGAGCAGTTCTTC. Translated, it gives CASSPRLAEMGEQFF.

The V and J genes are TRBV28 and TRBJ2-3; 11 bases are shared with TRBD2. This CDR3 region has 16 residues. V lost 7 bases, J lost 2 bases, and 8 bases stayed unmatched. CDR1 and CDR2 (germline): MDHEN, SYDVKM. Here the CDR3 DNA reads TGTGCCAGCAAACTAGCGGGAGATGGGGACACAGATACGCAGTATTTT. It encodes CASKLAGDGDTDTQYF.

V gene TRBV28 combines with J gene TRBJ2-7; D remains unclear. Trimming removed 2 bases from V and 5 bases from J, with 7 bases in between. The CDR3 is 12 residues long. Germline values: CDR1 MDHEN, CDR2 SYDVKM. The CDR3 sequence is CASSLKGNEQYF. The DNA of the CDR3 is TGTGCCAGCAGTTTAAAGGGCAACGAGCAGTACTTC.

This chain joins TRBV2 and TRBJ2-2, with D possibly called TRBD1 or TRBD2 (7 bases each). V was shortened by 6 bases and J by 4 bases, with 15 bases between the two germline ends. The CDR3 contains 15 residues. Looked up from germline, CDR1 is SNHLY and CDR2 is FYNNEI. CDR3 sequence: CASRTGDYFTGELFF. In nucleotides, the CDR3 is TGTGCCAGCAGAACAGGGGACTACTTCACCGGGGAGCTGTTTTTT.

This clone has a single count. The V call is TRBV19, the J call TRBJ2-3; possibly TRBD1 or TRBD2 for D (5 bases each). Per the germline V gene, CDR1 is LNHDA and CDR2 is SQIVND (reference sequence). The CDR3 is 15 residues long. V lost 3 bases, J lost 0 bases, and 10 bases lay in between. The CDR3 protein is CASSIGTASTDTQYF. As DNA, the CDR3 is TGTGCCAGTAGTATTGGGACGGCTAGCACAGATACGCAGTATTTT.

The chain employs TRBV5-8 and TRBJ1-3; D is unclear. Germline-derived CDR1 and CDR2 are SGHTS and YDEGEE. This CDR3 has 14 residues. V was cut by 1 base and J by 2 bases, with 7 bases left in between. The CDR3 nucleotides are TGTGCCAGCAGCTTGAAGCAGCCTGGAAACACCATATATTTT. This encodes CASSLKQPGNTIYF. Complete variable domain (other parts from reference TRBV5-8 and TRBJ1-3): EAGVTQSPTHLIKTRGQQATLRCSPISGHTSVYWYQQALGLGLQFLLWYDEGEERNRGNFPPRFSGRQFPNYSSELNVNALELEDSALYLCASSLKQPGNTIYFGEGSWLTVV.

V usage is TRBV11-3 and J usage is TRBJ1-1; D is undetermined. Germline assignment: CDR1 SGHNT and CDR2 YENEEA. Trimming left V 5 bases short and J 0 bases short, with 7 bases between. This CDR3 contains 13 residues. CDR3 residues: CASSRGLNTEAFF. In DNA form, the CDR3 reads TGTGCCAGCAGCAGAGGGTTGAACACTGAAGCTTTCTTT.